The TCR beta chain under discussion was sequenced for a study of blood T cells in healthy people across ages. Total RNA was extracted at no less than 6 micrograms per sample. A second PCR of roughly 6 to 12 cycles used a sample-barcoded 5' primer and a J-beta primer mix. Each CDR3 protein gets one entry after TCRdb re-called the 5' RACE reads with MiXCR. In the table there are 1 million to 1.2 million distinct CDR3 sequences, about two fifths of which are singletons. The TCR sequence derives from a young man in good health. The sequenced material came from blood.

The CDR3 sequence is CSASLGQGPYQETQYF. Written as DNA, the CDR3 is TGCAGTGCTAGCCTAGGACAGGGACCGTACCAAGAGACCCAGTACTTC. The V gene is TRBV20-1, the J gene TRBJ2-5; TRBD1 aligns across 8 bases. Germline CDR1 reads DFQATT; CDR2 reads SNEGSKA (reference sequence). This CDR3 region has 16 residues. The V segment lost 3 bases and the J segment 0 bases; nucleotides outside the gene matches: 9.